Below, 5 T cell receptor beta chains from the same sample are listed, as sequenced in a study of cytomegalovirus exposure and HLA in healthy donors. PCR used 60 Vbeta primers and 13 Jbeta primers. Here immunoSEQ multiplex PCR was the method, and the copy in TCRdb shows in-frame clones only, minus some. The data hold 150,000 to 200,000 clones, with 65% to 90% observed a single time. Sequenced sample: PBMCs. Receptors originate from a young woman in good health and CMV-seronegative.

The rearrangement uses TRBV6-6 and TRBJ2-5, with 7 bases that match TRBD1. The J call may be incorrect, as the DNA end agrees better with TRBJ2-7. This CDR3 has 14 residues. Germline loops: CDR1 MNHNY, CDR2 SVGAGI (reference sequence). CDR3 sequence: CASSAQDRQGEQYF. The CDR3 DNA follows: TGTGCCAGCAGTGCCCAAGATCGACAGGGCGAGCAGTACTTC.

V and J are TRBV6-1 and TRBJ1-1; 7 bases map to TRBD1. J was trimmed by 1 base and V by 6 bases; bases with no gene match: 5. Germline values: CDR1 MNHNS, CDR2 SASEGT. CDR3 size: 14 residues. The CDR3 protein is CASSRQGENTEAFF. The CDR3 nucleotides read TGTGCCAGCAGCAGACAGGGTGAGAACACTGAAGCTTTCTTT.

This clone appeared a few times. In DNA, the CDR3 is TGTGCCAGCAGCTTTGGGACAGGCCTTGGAAACACCATATATTTT. Its protein is CASSFGTGLGNTIYF. V and J are TRBV5-4 and TRBJ1-3, with 8 bases that match TRBD1. The V gene's germline CDR1 is SGHNT and CDR2 YYREEE (reference sequence). With V trimmed by 2 bases and J by 3 bases, 4 bases remained unmatched. The CDR3 sequence is 15 residues long.

This clone was picked up a small number of times. V gene TRBV6-5 combines with J gene TRBJ1-6, with TRBD1 matching over 8 bases. Germline V gene data show CDR1 as MNHEY and CDR2 as SVGAGI. Losses at the gene ends were 4 bases for V and 12 bases for J; bases not matched to a gene: 11. CDR3 length equals 15 residues. The DNA of the CDR3 is TGTGCCAGCAGTTCGGGACAGGTGATTTTAGGACCCCTCCACTTT. Translated, it gives CASSSGQVILGPLHF.

CDR3 loop: CASRDGGQGHHYEQYF. The CDR3 DNA sequence: TGTGCCAGCAGGGATGGGGGTCAGGGACACCACTACGAGCAGTACTTC. The genes are TRBV6-4 and TRBJ2-7; a weak D match, TRBD1 (6 bases). Looked up from germline, CDR1 is MRHNA and CDR2 is SNTAGT. V shed 6 bases and J shed 3 bases, with 21 bases lying between them. The CDR3 runs to 16 residues.